This entry lists 27 T cell receptor beta chains sequenced from one sample in a study of T cell repertoires in ileal Crohn's disease. Profiling relied on immunoSEQ multiplex PCR, and the TCRdb table lists in-frame clones only, not all of them. Found here are 17,000 or so clones, about 86% of them singletons; the top ten hold 5.5% to 6.5%. What was sequenced was ileal tissue. These receptors were collected from an adult with Crohn's disease.

This chain uses TRBV15 with TRBJ1-4, with a weak D call TRBD1 (5 bases). This CDR3 has 16 amino acids. V lost 0 bases to trimming and J lost 7 bases, with 15 bases between them. Germline V gene lookup returns CDR1 LNHNV and CDR2 YYDKDF (reference sequence). The CDR3 nucleotides read TGTGCCACCAGCAGAGAACAGGCCGGTTTAGGTGAAAAACTGTTTTTT. Its translation: CATSREQAGLGEKLFF.

The chain is built from TRBV27 and TRBJ2-2; the match to TRBD2 covers 15 bases. Germline values: CDR1 MNHEY, CDR2 SMNVEV (reference sequence). Germline trimming cut 5 bases from V and 3 bases from J; bases unmatched to any gene: 10. This CDR3 comprises 19 residues. In DNA form, the CDR3 reads TGTGCCAGCAGTCCCGTAGGGACTAGCGGGAGGTATCACACCGGGGAGCTGTTTTTT. The encoded protein is CASSPVGTSGRYHTGELFF.

This rearrangement joins TRBV7-3 to TRBJ2-3; D gene unclear. CDR3 length: 14 amino acids. Germline V gene lookup returns CDR1 SGHTA and CDR2 FQGTGA. V was pared by 1 base and J by 4 bases, with 9 bases between. The CDR3 loop reads CASSLSRLADTQYF. The CDR3 nucleotides read TGTGCCAGCAGCTTAAGTCGGCTAGCAGATACGCAGTATTTT.

This clone has a single count. The rearrangement links TRBV2 to TRBJ2-1; D perhaps matches TRBD2 (5 bases). Germline CDR1 is SNHLY and CDR2 is FYNNEI. The CDR3 sequence is 16 residues long. The ends were cut back, 3 bases at V and 2 bases at J, with 14 bases in the middle. CDR3 region: CASSDPGLAPYNEQFF. CDR3 DNA: TGTGCCAGCAGTGACCCCGGACTTGCTCCCTACAATGAGCAGTTCTTC.

On this clone itself: A junction boundary mismatches the germline segment, possibly from a read error. This chain connects TRBV2 to TRBJ2-1; D possibly corresponds to TRBD2 (5 bases). The CDR3 consists of 14 residues. Per the germline V gene, CDR1 is SNHLY and CDR2 is FYNNEI. The CDR3 DNA sequence: TGTGCCAGCGTTCACCCGGACTCCTCCAATGAGCAGTTCTTC. Translation gives CASVHPDSSNEQFF.

The chain employs TRBV5-1 and TRBJ2-1; 13 bases align to TRBD2. J lost 6 bases, V lost 4 bases, and 7 bases had no gene match. This CDR3 spans 16 amino acids. Germline loops: CDR1 SGHRS, CDR2 YFSETQ. The CDR3 coding sequence is TGCGCCAGCAGCCCGAGACTAGCGGGAGGTATCAATGAGCAGTTCTTC. Translated, it gives CASSPRLAGGINEQFF.

V and J are TRBV5-1 and TRBJ1-1, with no clear D. Looked up from germline, CDR1 is SGHRS and CDR2 is YFSETQ. The CDR3 extends over 12 amino acids. V lost 8 bases and J lost 5, with 13 bases in between. CDR3 in DNA: TGCGCCAGTCTAGGACTGGGAACTGAAGCTTTCTTT. The encoded protein is CASLGLGTEAFF.

V usage is TRBV5-1 and J usage is TRBJ2-3, with 9 bases aligning to TRBD2. V lost 3 bases and J lost 7; bases outside the gene matches: 12. The germline gives CDR1 SGHRS, CDR2 YFSETQ. The CDR3 totals 16 residues. In DNA, the CDR3 is TGCGCCAGCAGCTGGGTAGCGGGAGTAATGGGGAATACGCAGTATTTT. Its translation is CASSWVAGVMGNTQYF.

This chain connects TRBV7-9 to TRBJ2-7; 7 nucleotides line up with TRBD1. The CDR3 consists of 17 residues. V shed 5 bases and J 4 bases; nucleotides not matched to a gene: 17. Germline CDR1 is SEHNR and CDR2 is FQNEAQ (reference sequence). CDR3 sequence reads: CASSPKGSLDRKYEQYF. The CDR3 region has the DNA TGTGCCAGCAGCCCAAAAGGTAGTCTGGACAGGAAGTACGAGCAGTACTTC.

This chain uses TRBV7-8 with TRBJ2-7, with 7 bases fitting TRBD1. Germline trimming cut 6 bases from V and 3 bases from J; bases unmatched to any gene: 23. Germline CDR1 SGHVS, CDR2 FQNEAQ. This CDR3 is 19 amino acids long. Here the CDR3 reads CASRYRGPSIPVLDYEQYF. The CDR3 nucleotides read TGTGCCAGCAGGTACAGGGGACCTAGTATTCCAGTTCTGGACTACGAGCAGTACTTC.

This clone turned up a few times. The V gene is TRBV7-9, the J gene TRBJ2-7; TRBD1 matches at 8 bases. This CDR3 has 14 amino acids. V was pared by 7 bases and J by 2 bases, with 7 bases of the junction left unmatched. Per germline, CDR1 SEHNR and CDR2 FQNEAQ (reference sequence). The CDR3 here is CASNNRDRPYEQYF. The CDR3 DNA reads TGTGCCAGCAACAACCGGGACAGGCCCTACGAGCAGTACTTC.

The chain has TRBV5-1 and TRBJ2-5; no reliable D call. Per germline, CDR1 SGHRS and CDR2 YFSETQ. V was trimmed by 4 bases and J by 1 base, leaving 17 bases between them. The CDR3 sequence is 16 residues long. In DNA, the CDR3 is TGCGCCAGCAGCCGCGAGCTACTACCCACCCAAGAGACCCAGTACTTC. It encodes CASSRELLPTQETQYF. The full variable domain, with the rest looked up from reference TRBV5-1 and TRBJ2-5, is KAGVTQTPRYLIKTRGQQVTLSCSPISGHRSVSWYQQTPGQGLQFLFEYFSETQRNKGNFPGRFSGRQFSNSRSEMNVSTLELGDSALYLCASSRELLPTQETQYFGPGTRLLVL.

In this sample, this clone turned up once. The rearrangement uses TRBV5-6 and TRBJ2-7; perhaps TRBD2 as D (5 bases). Judging by the DNA end, TRBJ2-1 fits better; the J call may be wrong. Germline V gene lookup returns CDR1 SGHDT and CDR2 YYEEEE. The length of the CDR3 is 11 residues. The CDR3 region has the DNA TGTGCCAGCAGTTCGGGATTTCAGCAGTTCTTC. Translated, it gives CASSSGFQQFF.

This chain uses TRBV14 with TRBJ2-7; no reliable D call. With 8 bases removed from V and 4 bases from J, the gap between germline ends came to 12 bases. Germline V CDR1 and CDR2: SGHDN, FVKESK. The CDR3 runs to 12 residues. The CDR3, as DNA: TGTGCCAGCGCCAGGAATGTGTACGAGCAGTACTTC. Translated, it gives CASARNVYEQYF.

The rearrangement uses TRBV25-1 and TRBJ2-7; D is unclear. CDR1 and CDR2 from the germline V gene are MGHDK and SYGVNS. The CDR3 loop spans 12 amino acids. V was cut by 0 bases and J by 5 bases, with 5 bases left in between. The CDR3 is CASSEYTNEQYF. The CDR3 coding sequence is TGTGCCAGCAGTGAATACACTAACGAGCAGTACTTC.

In regard to this clone: The junction departs from germline at one end; a sequencing error may be responsible. This chain connects TRBV7-7 to TRBJ2-2; 7 nucleotides agree with TRBD2. Germline loops: CDR1 SSHAT, CDR2 FNYEAQ (reference sequence). CDR3 size: 15 residues. The CDR3 reads CASSPRGRGTGELFF. CDR3 nucleotide sequence: TGTGCTAGCAGCCCCCGGGGGAGGGGAACCGGGGAGCTGTTTTTT.

V usage is TRBV10-1 and J usage is TRBJ2-1, with 11 bases fitting TRBD1. The CDR3 loop spans 13 amino acids. Germline CDR1 is WNHNN and CDR2 is SYGVQD (reference sequence). Trimming took 8 bases from V and 5 from J; bases not matched to a gene: 2. The CDR3 DNA reads TGCGCCAGCCGGGACAGGGGGGACAATGAGCAGTTCTTC. Its protein product is CASRDRGDNEQFF.

The genes are TRBV2 and TRBJ1-2; D is possibly TRBD1 (5 bases). V was pared by 6 bases and J by 7 bases, with 21 bases between. The germline gives CDR1 SNHLY, CDR2 FYNNEI. The CDR3 is 15 residues long. The CDR3 region has the DNA TGTGCCAGCAGGGGGGGGAGAAGCGGCGGGGTTGGCTACACCTTC. This gives the protein CASRGGRSGGVGYTF. The full variable domain, completed using reference TRBV2 and TRBJ1-2, is EPEVTQTPSHQVTQMGQEVILRCVPISNHLYFYWYRQILGQKVEFLVSFYNNEISEKSEIFDDQFSVERPDGSNFTLKIRSTKLEDSAMYFCASRGGRSGGVGYTFGSGTRLTVV.

CDR3 protein: CASRYGDRGSYEQYF. Written as DNA, the CDR3 is TGCGCCAGCAGGTACGGAGACAGGGGGAGTTACGAGCAGTACTTC. The chain joins TRBV5-1 to TRBJ2-7, with 9 bases aligning to TRBD1. Germline CDR1 reads SGHRS; CDR2 reads YFSETQ. V lost 5 bases, J lost 4 bases, and 10 bases stayed unmatched. This CDR3 has 15 residues. Complete variable domain (other parts from reference TRBV5-1 and TRBJ2-7): KAGVTQTPRYLIKTRGQQVTLSCSPISGHRSVSWYQQTPGQGLQFLFEYFSETQRNKGNFPGRFSGRQFSNSRSEMNVSTLELGDSALYLCASRYGDRGSYEQYFGPGTRLTVT.

The CDR3 loop reads CASSFQGINYGYTF. As DNA, the CDR3 is TGTGCCAGCAGTTTTCAGGGGATAAACTATGGCTACACCTTC. This sequence joins TRBV28 and TRBJ1-2, with D perhaps matching TRBD1 (6 bases). Germline loops: CDR1 MDHEN, CDR2 SYDVKM. The CDR3 spans 14 residues. V was shortened by 3 bases and J by 2 bases, with 10 bases between the two germline ends.

V is TRBV20-1 and J is TRBJ2-1; maybe TRBD2 (5 bases). Germline-derived CDR1 and CDR2 are DFQATT and SNEGSKA (reference sequence). Trimming stripped 7 bases from V and 10 bases from J, with 14 bases between. This CDR3 comprises 11 residues. The CDR3 DNA follows: TGCAGTGTCTCTACTAGTTCCGAGCAGTTCTTC. Translating gives CSVSTSSEQFF.

A single count supports this clone. V gene TRBV5-4 combines with J gene TRBJ2-7, with D possibly matching TRBD1 (7 bases). CDR1 SGHNT and CDR2 YYREEE come from the germline V gene (reference sequence). V was trimmed by 2 bases and J by 7 bases, leaving 16 bases between them. This CDR3 contains 14 residues. CDR3 in amino acids: CASSLLGDSGEQYF. The CDR3 DNA follows: TGTGCCAGCAGCTTATTAGGGGACAGCGGGGAGCAGTACTTC. Full variable domain (outside the CDR3, taken from reference TRBV5-4 and TRBJ2-7): ETGVTQSPTHLIKTRGQQVTLRCSSQSGHNTVSWYQQALGQGPQFIFQYYREEENGRGNFPPRFSGLQFPNYSSELNVNALELDDSALYLCASSLLGDSGEQYFGPGTRLTVT.

About this clone: A read error may produce the germline difference seen at one junction end. V gene TRBV7-7 combines with J gene TRBJ2-7; perhaps TRBD2 as D (6 bases). This CDR3 comprises 13 residues. The V gene's germline CDR1 is SSHAT and CDR2 FNYEAQ (reference sequence). The CDR3 is CASSSRPEGEQYF. Here the CDR3 DNA reads TGTGCTAGCAGCTCAAGGCCGGAGGGGGAGCAGTACTTC.

The gene calls are TRBV4-1 and TRBJ2-1, with 14 bases matching TRBD2. Germline V gives CDR1 MGHRA, CDR2 YSYEKL. This CDR3 has 21 amino acids. The J segment lost 12 bases and the V segment lost 4 bases, leaving 26 bases of the junction unmatched. Written as DNA, the CDR3 is TGCGCCAGCAGCCGATGGGACTCCGGGACTAGCGGGAGTATTGGCCGTGGGTGGCAGTTCTTC. Translating it yields CASSRWDSGTSGSIGRGWQFF.

V gene TRBV4-2 combines with J gene TRBJ2-3; tentative D call: TRBD2 (5 bases). The CDR3 has 13 amino acids. Germline V gives CDR1 LGHNA, CDR2 YNFKEQ. Trimming took off 1 base at V and 5 bases at J, with 7 bases between the two ends. CDR3: CASSQVAGDTQYF. The CDR3 DNA reads TGTGCCAGCAGCCAAGTTGCGGGAGATACGCAGTATTTT.

The chain employs TRBV7-6 and TRBJ1-2; the D gene is possibly TRBD1 (5 bases). This CDR3 is 14 amino acids long. Germline lookup yields CDR1 SGHVS and CDR2 FNYEAQ. V lost 5 bases and J 7 bases, leaving 17 bases between the germline ends. The CDR3 sequence is CASSPAGARGGYTF. CDR3 bases: TGTGCCAGCAGCCCTGCTGGGGCCCGTGGTGGCTACACCTTC.

The chain links TRBV12-2 to TRBJ1-1. TRBV12-2 is assigned pseudogene status. The CDR3 sequence is 18 residues long. The CDR3 region is CASRLAGRGNTLNTEAFF. CDR3 in DNA: TGTGCAAGTCGCTTAGCAGGGAGGGGGAACACTTTGAACACTGAAGCTTTCTTT.